These 22 T cell receptor beta chains share one sample of origin, sequenced in a study of shared clonotypes between healthy human individuals. TCRdb keeps only in-frame clones here, not all; method: immunoSEQ multiplex PCR. The sample lists 2.3 million or so clones, more than 80% occurring once. The sequencing input was naive CD4+ T cells from PBMCs. Subset in this sample: CD45RA+ positively selected. The receptors shown here come from a man between 18 and 35 years old in good health. Some clones in this sample may be carry-over from other donors' samples.

In DNA form, the CDR3 reads TGTGCCAGCAGTGCACAGGGCCTCTCTGGGGCCAACGTCCTGACTTTC. Protein: CASSAQGLSGANVLTF. The rearrangement links TRBV2 to TRBJ2-6; a possible D gene is TRBD1 (6 bases). Trimming removed 4 bases from V and 0 bases from J, with 10 bases in between. The CDR3 is 16 amino acids. Germline values: CDR1 SNHLY, CDR2 FYNNEI.

The chain joins TRBV27 to TRBJ2-3; 10 positions match TRBD2. Germline assignment: CDR1 MNHEY and CDR2 SMNVEV (reference sequence). The V gene end was trimmed by 6 bases and the J gene end by 4 bases; junction bases not matched to a gene: 7. The CDR3 runs 15 residues. CDR3 DNA sequence: TGTGCCAGCAGCTTCCTAGCGGGAGACGCAGATACGCAGTATTTT. Translation: CASSFLAGDADTQYF.

The chain combines TRBV7-2 with TRBJ1-5; D not certain. This CDR3 is built from 15 residues. V was pared by 1 base and J by 3 bases, with 10 bases between. Germline V gene data show CDR1 as SGHTA and CDR2 as FQGNSA. This CDR3 is CASSLVYGLNQPQHF. The CDR3 bases are TGTGCCAGCAGCTTAGTCTACGGGCTCAATCAGCCCCAGCATTTT.

The rearrangement uses TRBV2 and TRBJ1-2, with 8 bases matching TRBD1. The germline V gene encodes CDR1 SNHLY and CDR2 FYNNEI. The CDR3 length is 13 residues. The V segment lost 6 bases and the J segment 5 bases; nucleotides outside the gene matches: 5. The CDR3 region is CASRSGQEYGYTF. The CDR3 nucleotides are TGTGCCAGCAGATCGGGACAGGAGTATGGCTACACCTTC.

V gene TRBV2 combines with J gene TRBJ2-7, with 7 nucleotides matching TRBD1. The length of the CDR3 is 13 residues. Germline assignment: CDR1 SNHLY and CDR2 FYNNEI. Trimming at V came to 7 bases and at J to 2 bases, leaving 5 bases not matched to a gene. The CDR3 here is CASNTDRTYEQYF. The CDR3, as DNA: TGTGCCAGCAATACGGACAGGACCTACGAGCAGTACTTC.

The rearrangement joins TRBV11-2 to TRBJ2-1, with TRBD2 identical over 7 bases. There are 15 residues in the CDR3. Per the germline V gene, CDR1 is SGHAT and CDR2 is FQNNGV. Unmatched junction bases numbered 14, after V lost 7 bases and J lost 8 bases. The CDR3 reads CASTPGYAGVDEQFF. The CDR3 coding sequence is TGTGCCAGCACCCCGGGCTATGCGGGAGTGGATGAGCAGTTCTTC.

The chain recombines TRBV5-6 with TRBJ2-1; 8 bases fit TRBD2. In germline, CDR1 is SGHDT, CDR2 YYEEEE. V shed 0 bases and J 4 bases; nucleotides not matched to a gene: 6. The length of the CDR3 is 16 residues. The CDR3 loop is CASSLVGLGLYNEQFF. The CDR3 DNA reads TGTGCCAGCAGCTTGGTGGGACTAGGGCTATACAATGAGCAGTTCTTC.

The chain carries TRBV10-3 and TRBJ2-1, with TRBD2 matching 14 bases. The trim removed 6 bases at V and 7 bases at J, leaving 5 bases unmatched. The CDR3 is 15 residues long. Per germline, CDR1 ENHRY and CDR2 SYGVKD. CDR3 nucleotide sequence: TGTGCCATCAGGGGGACTAGCGGGAGTTGGAATGAGCAGTTCTTC. Residues: CAIRGTSGSWNEQFF.

The rearrangement links TRBV18 to TRBJ2-7, with TRBD1 identical over 11 bases. CDR3 length: 15 amino acids. V was clipped by 4 bases and J by 4 bases; unmatched bases: 6. Germline V gene sequence: CDR1 KGHSH, CDR2 LQKENI. In nucleotides, the CDR3 is TGTGCCAGCTCACGGCAGGGGGACAGGGGGTACGAGCAGTACTTC. Amino acids: CASSRQGDRGYEQYF.

The chain joins TRBV2 to TRBJ1-5; D call uncertain. Trimming cost V 5 bases and J 0 bases, with 17 bases left between them. The CDR3 spans 17 residues. CDR1 is SNHLY and CDR2 is FYNNEI in the germline V gene. CDR3 in amino acids: CASSRTVPAYSNQPQHF. In DNA, the CDR3 is TGTGCCAGCAGTCGGACCGTACCAGCCTATAGCAATCAGCCCCAGCATTTT.

The rearrangement uses TRBV28 and TRBJ1-2; 8 positions agree with TRBD1. Trimming cost V 6 bases and J 4 bases; bases outside gene matches: 7. The CDR3 covers 14 residues. Germline CDR1 is MDHEN and CDR2 is SYDVKM. CDR3 region: CASSSPGQAYGYTF. The CDR3 DNA sequence: TGTGCCAGCAGCTCCCCGGGACAGGCCTATGGCTACACCTTC.

The genes are TRBV27 and TRBJ2-5, with D perhaps TRBD1 or TRBD2 (7 bases each). The ends were cut back, 4 bases at V and 5 bases at J, with 20 bases in the middle. Looked up from germline, CDR1 is MNHEY and CDR2 is SMNVEV (reference sequence). The CDR3 length is 16 residues. CDR3 DNA sequence: TGTGCCAGCAGTTCCGCCGGGGGGATCAGGGGGGAGACCCAGTACTTC. Its protein product is CASSSAGGIRGETQYF.

This clone was observed a single time. CDR3 bases: TGTGCCAGCAGCTTGGTGGGACAGTTGAACACTGAAGCTTTCTTT. Residues: CASSLVGQLNTEAFF. The rearrangement uses TRBV5-6 and TRBJ1-1; 7 bases fit TRBD1. Unmatched junction bases numbered 2, after V lost 0 bases and J lost 0 bases. Germline V gene sequence: CDR1 SGHDT, CDR2 YYEEEE. This CDR3 has 15 amino acids. The full variable domain, completed using reference TRBV5-6 and TRBJ1-1, is DAGVTQSPTHLIKTRGQQVTLRCSPKSGHDTVSWYQQALGQGPQFIFQYYEEEERQRGNFPDRFSGHQFPNYSSELNVNALLLGDSALYLCASSLVGQLNTEAFFGQGTRLTVV.

V usage is TRBV7-2 and J usage is TRBJ1-5; D gene unclear. CDR3 size: 12 residues. V lost 1 base and J lost 11, with 9 bases in between. CDR1 and CDR2 from the germline V gene are SGHTA and FQGNSA. CDR3 coding DNA: TGTGCCAGCAGCTTAGGGGCAAGCACCCAGCATTTT. Encoded protein: CASSLGASTQHF. Together with reference TRBV7-2 and TRBJ1-5, the CDR3 gives the full variable domain: GAGVSQSPSNKVTEKGKDVELRCDPISGHTALYWYRQSLGQGLEFLIYFQGNSAPDKSGLPSDRFSAERTGGSVSTLTIQRTQQEDSAVYLCASSLGASTQHFGDGTRLSIL.

The chain couples TRBV7-9 to TRBJ1-1; 7 bases match TRBD1. CDR1 is SEHNR, CDR2 FQNEAQ, per germline (reference sequence). The CDR3 runs 15 residues. V lost 5 bases and J lost 7; bases outside the gene matches: 13. The CDR3 reads CASSRPDRALDEAFF. CDR3 DNA: TGTGCCAGCAGCAGACCAGACAGGGCCCTCGATGAAGCTTTCTTT.

The chain has TRBV28 and TRBJ2-1, with TRBD2 matching 10 bases. There are 16 residues in the CDR3. CDR1 is MDHEN, CDR2 SYDVKM, per germline. The ends lost 2 bases at V and 12 bases at J; junction bases unmatched: 13. The CDR3 loop reads CASSLNLGGVAGGQFF. The DNA for the CDR3 is TGTGCCAGCAGTTTAAACCTGGGGGGGGTAGCGGGAGGGCAGTTCTTC.

V usage is TRBV4-1 and J usage is TRBJ1-5; D is undetermined. Per the germline V gene, CDR1 is MGHRA and CDR2 is YSYEKL. CDR3 length: 15 residues. Deletions cut 4 bases from V and 0 bases from J, with 10 bases between. CDR3 protein: CASSPGVLSNQPQHF. Written as DNA, the CDR3 is TGCGCCAGCAGCCCCGGGGTCCTTAGCAATCAGCCCCAGCATTTT.

This rearrangement joins TRBV4-2 to TRBJ2-7; D is unclear. Germline CDR1 is LGHNA and CDR2 is YNFKEQ. The CDR3 totals 13 residues. The V and J ends lost 0 bases and 3 bases respectively, with 6 bases between them. The CDR3 DNA is TGTGCCAGCAGCCAAGACCCAAACTACGAGCAGTACTTC. Its translation: CASSQDPNYEQYF.

The CDR3 sequence is CASTGRRGEQYF. CDR3 coding DNA: TGTGCCAGCACGGGACGGCGGGGCGAGCAGTACTTC. The chain combines TRBV28 with TRBJ2-5; perhaps TRBD2 as D (6 bases). The DNA matches TRBJ2-7 better at its end, which makes the J call doubtful. The length of the CDR3 is 12 residues. CDR1 is MDHEN, CDR2 SYDVKM, per germline.

Points on this clone: Other DNA sequences in this specimen translate into the identical CDR3. The rearrangement joins TRBV2 to TRBJ1-5; TRBD1 matches 7 bases. V dropped 4 bases and J dropped 6; count of bases not matched to a gene: 3. CDR3 length equals 13 residues. The germline V gene has CDR1 SNHLY and CDR2 FYNNEI. The CDR3 DNA reads as TGTGCCAGCAGTGGACAGGGCGGTCAGCCCCAGCATTTT. Translation: CASSGQGGQPQHF.

The DNA for the CDR3 is TGCGCCAGCAGCAGGGCGACGGTGAACACTGAAGCTTTCTTT. Its protein is CASSRATVNTEAFF. The chain has TRBV5-1 and TRBJ1-1; D call uncertain. V was trimmed by 4 bases and J by 0 bases, leaving 10 bases between them. The CDR3 is made up of 14 amino acids. Germline CDR1 SGHRS, CDR2 YFSETQ.

The chain joins TRBV5-1 to TRBJ2-5; 9 bases map to TRBD2. CDR1 and CDR2 from the germline V gene are SGHRS and YFSETQ. CDR3 length: 19 residues. Germline trimming cut 1 base from V and 2 bases from J; bases unmatched to any gene: 15. Here the CDR3 DNA reads TGCGCCAGCAGCTTGTGGTCGGCGGGAGGGCTAGTCGAACAAGAGACCCAGTACTTC. As protein: CASSLWSAGGLVEQETQYF.